The T cell receptor beta chain described here comes from a study of blood T cells in healthy people across ages. Study information: Every two T cells gave about one barcoded beta molecule via template switching. Study findings and constraints: Greater diversity and more naive CD4+ cells were seen in long-lived donors than in aged donors. CMV status of donors was not determined, possibly confounding expanded clonotype changes.

Trimming took 6 bases from V and 2 from J, leaving 14 bases between them. Germline lookup yields CDR1 DFQATT and CDR2 SNEGSKA (reference sequence). The CDR3 is 14 amino acids. For the second PCR, which ran for about 6 to 11 cycles, a sample-barcoded 5' primer and a J-beta primer mix were used. TCRdb analysed the 5' RACE reads with MiXCR anew, one entry per CDR3 protein. Of 1.5 million to 2 million distinct CDR3 sequences in the sample, around 42% were seen once. Peripheral blood samples of roughly 9.9 milliliters were drawn from each donor. A remark on this clonotype: The antigen is unknown.

This clonotype was sampled from a human donor in good health. The genes are TRBV20-1 and TRBJ2-1; the D call may be TRBD1 or TRBD2 (5 bases each). Sample: blood. The CDR3 DNA follows: TGCAGTGCAAGGGACGAGTACCCCTACAATGAGCAGTTCTTC. It is translated as CSARDEYPYNEQFF.